Following are 28 T cell receptor beta chains from one sample sequenced in a study of blood T cells in healthy people across ages. A J-beta primer mix and a sample-barcoded 5' primer were used in a second PCR of about 7 to 12 cycles. From the 5' RACE reads, TCRdb called clonotypes with MiXCR, one entry per CDR3 protein. The sample shows over 750,000 distinct CDR3 sequences, just under 25% of them seen only once. These data were also filed under a second study, of T cells of mothers and their children.

The specimen sequenced was blood. The receptor source for this set is a boy between 5 and 17 years old in good health.

The chain recombines TRBV6-5 with TRBJ1-6, with D maybe TRBD1 (6 bases). Trimming shortened V by 4 bases and J by 8 bases, and 15 bases separated the two germline ends. CDR1 is MNHEY and CDR2 is SVGAGI in the germline V gene. The CDR3 has 15 amino acids. In nucleotides, the CDR3 is TGTGCCAGCAGTTCCAGACAGGCCCTATATTCACCCCTCCACTTT. Its protein is CASSSRQALYSPLHF.

This clonotype was counted a few times. The chain uses TRBV20-1 and TRBJ2-7, with TRBD1 as a possible D gene (6 bases). The CDR3 is 13 amino acids. V lost 7 bases to trimming and J lost 1 base, with 14 bases between them. Germline CDR1 DFQATT, CDR2 SNEGSKA (reference sequence). The CDR3 region is CSGPRQESYEQYF. Written as DNA, the CDR3 is TGCAGTGGACCCCGACAGGAGTCCTACGAGCAGTACTTC.

The CDR3 here is CASSLDSPNLSDPEQFF. The CDR3 DNA follows: TGTGCCAGCAGCCTGGACAGTCCCAACCTTTCCGACCCTGAGCAGTTCTTC. The chain is built from TRBV7-6 and TRBJ2-5, with D possibly being TRBD1 (6 bases). With the DNA end fitting TRBJ2-1 better, the J assignment may be wrong. The CDR3 is 17 residues long. Germline V CDR1 and CDR2: SGHVS, FNYEAQ.

This clonotype has at least ten counts. The genes are TRBV28 and TRBJ1-4; 8 bases agree with TRBD1. CDR1 and CDR2 (germline): MDHEN, SYDVKM. The CDR3 runs 14 residues. V dropped 4 bases and J dropped 2; count of bases not matched to a gene: 0. The CDR3 bases are TGTGCCAGCAGTTCAGGGGGCACTAATGAAAAACTGTTTTTT. It codes for CASSSGGTNEKLFF.

This clonotype was counted between two and nine times. The chain uses TRBV4-1 and TRBJ2-7; 9 bases agree with TRBD1. The CDR3 spans 15 residues. Germline lookup yields CDR1 MGHRA and CDR2 YSYEKL. Unmatched junction bases numbered 8, after V lost 2 bases and J lost 6 bases. The DNA for the CDR3 is TGCGCCAGCAGCCAACAGACAGGGGACAGGGCCGAGCAGTACTTC. Translating it yields CASSQQTGDRAEQYF.

The chain couples TRBV7-2 to TRBJ1-2; D uncertain. The CDR3 is made up of 15 amino acids. Germline V gene data show CDR1 as SGHTA and CDR2 as FQGNSA. Between the trimmed V and J ends, which lost 4 bases and 4 bases, there was a span of 16 bases. This CDR3 is CASSSTGGAPYGYTF. CDR3 in DNA: TGTGCCAGCAGCTCCACGGGCGGAGCCCCCTATGGCTACACCTTC.

The chain recombines TRBV14 with TRBJ2-1; 12 nucleotides line up with TRBD2. Unmatched junction bases numbered 14, after V lost 0 bases and J lost 5 bases. The CDR3 extends over 20 amino acids. Germline V gene data show CDR1 as SGHDN and CDR2 as FVKESK. In DNA, the CDR3 is TGTGCCAGCAGCCAAGACCGGACTAGCGGGGTGGAGAATAAGAACAATGAGCAGTTCTTC. This codes for CASSQDRTSGVENKNNEQFF.

This clonotype has more than one count but fewer than ten. This chain uses TRBV29-1 with TRBJ2-7; 9 bases line up with TRBD1. CDR3 length: 13 amino acids. CDR1 is SQVTM and CDR2 is ANQGSEA in the germline V gene. V lost 7 bases to trimming and J lost 4 bases; unmatched junction nucleotides: 8. CDR3 coding DNA: TGCAGCGCCGCAGGGGACAGGGCGTACGAGCAGTACTTC. Protein product: CSAAGDRAYEQYF.

The chain uses TRBV28 and TRBJ2-7; 7 bases agree with TRBD1. The CDR3 covers 17 residues. The J segment lost 2 bases and the V segment lost 2 bases, leaving 12 bases of the junction unmatched. Germline V gene sequence: CDR1 MDHEN, CDR2 SYDVKM. This CDR3 reads CASSLEVKTGSTYEQYF. CDR3 coding DNA: TGTGCCAGCAGTTTAGAGGTTAAGACAGGGAGTACCTACGAGCAGTACTTC. The whole variable domain, remainder taken from reference TRBV28 and TRBJ2-7, is DVKVTQSSRYLVKRTGEKVFLECVQDMDHENMFWYRQDPGLGLRLIYFSYDVKMKEKGDIPEGYSVSREKKERFSLILESASTNQTSMYLCASSLEVKTGSTYEQYFGPGTRLTVT.

The V gene is TRBV20-1, the J gene TRBJ1-1; 8 bases match TRBD1. V lost 5 bases and J lost 0; bases outside the gene matches: 17. This CDR3 is 18 amino acids long. The V gene's germline CDR1 is DFQATT and CDR2 SNEGSKA (reference sequence). This chain's CDR3 is CSAEGSPSGQAMNTEAFF. Written as DNA, the CDR3 is TGCAGTGCTGAAGGCAGTCCCTCGGGACAGGCTATGAACACTGAAGCTTTCTTT.

This clonotype was recorded once. The V and J genes are TRBV27 and TRBJ2-1; the D gene is possibly TRBD1 (5 bases). V gave up 3 bases and J gave up 2 bases, with 11 bases separating them. The CDR3 is made up of 15 amino acids. Germline CDR1 reads MNHEY; CDR2 reads SMNVEV (reference sequence). Here the CDR3 DNA reads TGTGCCAGCAGTTTGTGGGGCAGTACCTACAATGAGCAGTTCTTC. Translating gives CASSLWGSTYNEQFF.

The chain carries TRBV7-9 and TRBJ2-5; D may be TRBD1 (5 bases). V lost 0 bases, J lost 11 bases, and 19 bases lay in between. The germline CDR1 and CDR2 sequences are SEHNR and FQNEAQ (reference sequence). The CDR3 consists of 15 residues. Here the CDR3 DNA reads TGTGCCAGCAGCTTAGCGCCCCAGGGCTTACCTGAGCAGTACTTC. This translates into CASSLAPQGLPEQYF.

The rearrangement joins TRBV7-9 to TRBJ2-4; the D gene is possibly TRBD1 (6 bases). Germline CDR1 SEHNR, CDR2 FQNEAQ (reference sequence). V dropped 5 bases and J dropped 1 base, with 15 bases sitting between them. The CDR3 consists of 16 residues. In DNA, the CDR3 is TGTGCCAGCAGCGGCTACAGGGCTATGGCCAAAAACATTCAGTACTTC. Residues: CASSGYRAMAKNIQYF.

This clonotype was counted only a few times. The chain employs TRBV28 and TRBJ2-7; TRBD2 agrees at 14 bases. CDR3 length equals 17 residues. With 4 bases clipped from V and 1 base from J, the junction kept 6 bases outside the gene matches. Germline V gene sequence: CDR1 MDHEN, CDR2 SYDVKM. The CDR3 DNA is TGTGCCAGCAGTTACGGGACTAGCGGGAGAGTTTCCTACGAGCAGTACTTC. This encodes CASSYGTSGRVSYEQYF.

This clonotype was counted a few times. The chain uses TRBV12-3 or TRBV12-4 and TRBJ1-5; tentative D call: TRBD1 (6 bases). The CDR3 extends over 15 amino acids. V was shortened by 1 base and J by 5 bases, with 12 bases between the two germline ends. In DNA form, the CDR3 reads TGTGCCAGCAGTTTAGACAGGGTTTTCGATCAGCCCCAGCATTTT. Its translation: CASSLDRVFDQPQHF.

This clonotype was seen more than once but under ten times. The genes are TRBV7-3 and TRBJ2-5; 8 positions agree with TRBD2. The germline gives CDR1 SGHTA, CDR2 FQGTGA. With 2 bases clipped from V and 5 bases from J, the junction kept 7 bases outside the gene matches. The CDR3 runs 15 residues. The CDR3 DNA reads TGTGCCAGCAGCTTAGGCGGGGGGTCGCCGGAGACCCAGTACTTC. Translated: CASSLGGGSPETQYF.

This clonotype has only a few counts. V usage is TRBV5-1 and J usage is TRBJ1-6, with TRBD1 as a possible D gene (6 bases). Looked up from germline, CDR1 is SGHRS and CDR2 is YFSETQ. V was shortened by 8 bases and J by 8 bases, with 17 bases between the two germline ends. CDR3 size: 14 residues. This CDR3 is CASSPGAYDSPLHF. The CDR3 DNA reads as TGCGCCAGTTCTCCGGGGGCCTACGATTCACCCCTCCACTTT.

This clonotype was observed a handful of times. The chain recombines TRBV7-3 with TRBJ2-7, with TRBD2 identical over 10 bases. CDR1 and CDR2 from the germline V gene are SGHTA and FQGTGA. The CDR3 totals 15 residues. With V trimmed by 6 bases and J by 2 bases, 7 bases remained unmatched. In nucleotides, the CDR3 is TGTGCCAGCAGATCAGGACTAGCGGAGCCCTACGAGCAGTACTTC. It is translated as CASRSGLAEPYEQYF.

J is TRBJ2-1 and V is TRBV11-2, with 11 bases lining up with TRBD2. Germline CDR1 is SGHAT and CDR2 is FQNNGV. This CDR3 is built from 17 residues. V was clipped by 3 bases and J by 8 bases; unmatched bases: 12. For the CDR3, the DNA is TGTGCCAGCAGCTTGGCCCCCGTAGCGGGGGGGCCTGATGAGCAGTTCTTC. Translated: CASSLAPVAGGPDEQFF.

In this sample, this clonotype turned up a few times. The chain recombines TRBV3-1 with TRBJ2-3, with D unresolved. This CDR3 has 13 residues. Trimming shortened V by 4 bases and J by 3 bases, and 8 bases separated the two germline ends. Germline V lookup: CDR1 LGHDT, CDR2 YNNKEL (reference sequence). The CDR3 region is CASSPRETDTQYF. CDR3 nucleotides: TGTGCCAGCAGCCCCCGCGAGACAGATACGCAGTATTTT.

This chain connects TRBV7-9 to TRBJ1-5; D uncertain. The CDR3 consists of 15 residues. The germline V gene has CDR1 SEHNR and CDR2 FQNEAQ (reference sequence). The V end was cut by 1 base, the J end by 7 bases, with 14 bases between. The CDR3 is CASSLGRADGQPQHF. CDR3 in DNA: TGTGCCAGCAGCTTAGGAAGAGCGGACGGGCAGCCCCAGCATTTT.

CDR3: CASSYGAGGPGETQYF. As DNA, the CDR3 is TGTGCCAGCAGTTACGGCGCGGGAGGGCCCGGAGAGACCCAGTACTTC. The gene calls are TRBV6-5 and TRBJ2-5, with TRBD2 identical over 9 bases. Germline V CDR1 and CDR2: MNHEY, SVGAGI. The CDR3 contains 16 residues. The J segment lost 4 bases and the V segment lost 2 bases, leaving 8 bases of the junction unmatched.

V and J are TRBV7-2 and TRBJ2-3, with 11 bases that match TRBD2. CDR3 length: 18 residues. Germline V gene sequence: CDR1 SGHTA, CDR2 FQGNSA. Trimming at V came to 1 base and at J to 6 bases, leaving 12 bases not matched to a gene. CDR3 coding DNA: TGTGCCAGCAGCTTAGGTTCGGCTAGCGGGAGGCCGGAGGATACGCAGTATTTT. It is translated as CASSLGSASGRPEDTQYF.

V is TRBV29-1 and J is TRBJ2-5, with 11 bases that match TRBD2. The CDR3 totals 16 residues. CDR1 and CDR2 (germline): SQVTM, ANQGSEA. V lost 3 bases to trimming and J lost 5 bases; unmatched junction nucleotides: 11. The DNA for the CDR3 is TGCAGCGTTGACCCCGACGGGACTAGCGGATATGAGACCCAGTACTTC. This sequence encodes CSVDPDGTSGYETQYF.

DNA of the CDR3: TGTGCCACCAAACAAATCATTAAAGAGACCCAGTACTTC. As protein: CATKQIIKETQYF. V and J are TRBV6-6 and TRBJ2-5; D gene unclear. Per germline, CDR1 MNHNY and CDR2 SVGAGI (reference sequence). This CDR3 has 13 amino acids. The V end was cut by 10 bases, the J end by 3 bases, with 15 bases between.

The chain uses TRBV7-9 and TRBJ2-5, with 12 bases identical to TRBD2. With 6 bases clipped from V and 1 base from J, the junction kept 6 bases outside the gene matches. Germline values: CDR1 SEHNR, CDR2 FQNEAQ (reference sequence). The CDR3 totals 16 residues. For the CDR3, the DNA is TGTGCCAGCAGTCTTCTAGCGGGAGGGATCCAAGAGACCCAGTACTTC. Translation gives CASSLLAGGIQETQYF.

This clonotype was counted only a few times. The rearrangement links TRBV7-2 to TRBJ2-5; D is unclear. V was pared by 4 bases and J by 5 bases, with 5 bases between. The germline CDR1 and CDR2 sequences are SGHTA and FQGNSA. The CDR3 is 11 residues long. The CDR3 spells CASSSPETQYF. In DNA, the CDR3 is TGTGCCAGCAGCTCCCCCGAGACCCAGTACTTC.

Only a few counts were recorded for this clonotype. This chain uses TRBV7-9 with TRBJ1-4; D may be TRBD1 (5 bases). Trimming took off 5 bases at V and 7 bases at J, with 17 bases between the two ends. The germline V gene encodes CDR1 SEHNR and CDR2 FQNEAQ (reference sequence). CDR3 size: 15 residues. Here the CDR3 reads CASSLSGGISEKLFF. Here the CDR3 DNA reads TGTGCCAGCAGCCTTTCCGGGGGGATAAGTGAAAAACTGTTTTTT.